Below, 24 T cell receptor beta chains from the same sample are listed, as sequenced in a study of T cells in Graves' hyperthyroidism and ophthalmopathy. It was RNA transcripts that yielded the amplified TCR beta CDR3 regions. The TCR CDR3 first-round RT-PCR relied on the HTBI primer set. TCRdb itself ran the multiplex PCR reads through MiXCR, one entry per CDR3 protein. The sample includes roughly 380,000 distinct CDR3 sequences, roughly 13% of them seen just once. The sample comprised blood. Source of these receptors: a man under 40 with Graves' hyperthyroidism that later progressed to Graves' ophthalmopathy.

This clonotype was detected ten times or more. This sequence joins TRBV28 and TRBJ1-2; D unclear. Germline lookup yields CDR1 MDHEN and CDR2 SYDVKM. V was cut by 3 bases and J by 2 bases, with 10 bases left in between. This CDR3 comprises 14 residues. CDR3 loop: CASSLGGANYGYTF. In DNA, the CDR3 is TGTGCCAGCAGTTTGGGAGGCGCCAACTATGGCTACACCTTC.

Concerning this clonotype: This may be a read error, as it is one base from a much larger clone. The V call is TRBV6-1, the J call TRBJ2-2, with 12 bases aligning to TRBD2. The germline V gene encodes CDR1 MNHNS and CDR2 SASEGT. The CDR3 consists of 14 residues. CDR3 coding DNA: TGTGGCAGTTGGACTAGCGGGGCCCCCGGGGAGCTGTTTTTT. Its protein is CGSWTSGAPGELFF.

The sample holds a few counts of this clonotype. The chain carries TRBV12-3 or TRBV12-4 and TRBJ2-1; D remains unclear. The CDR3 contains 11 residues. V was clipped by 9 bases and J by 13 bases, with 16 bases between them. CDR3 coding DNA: TGTGCCAGAAGTCCCGGACCGGTCCAGTTCTTC. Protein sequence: CARSPGPVQFF.

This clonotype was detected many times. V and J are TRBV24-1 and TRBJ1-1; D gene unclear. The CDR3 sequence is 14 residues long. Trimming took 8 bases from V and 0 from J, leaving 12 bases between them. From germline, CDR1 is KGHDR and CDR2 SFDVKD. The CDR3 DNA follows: TGTGCCACCACCGACGGCGGAATGAACACTGAAGCTTTCTTT. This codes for CATTDGGMNTEAFF.

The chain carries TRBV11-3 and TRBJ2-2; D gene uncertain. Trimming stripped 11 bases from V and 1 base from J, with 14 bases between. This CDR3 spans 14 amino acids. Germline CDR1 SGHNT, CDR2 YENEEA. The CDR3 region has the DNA TGTGCCGTGGAATGGGCAGTGAACACCGGGGAGCTGTTTTTT. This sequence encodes CAVEWAVNTGELFF.

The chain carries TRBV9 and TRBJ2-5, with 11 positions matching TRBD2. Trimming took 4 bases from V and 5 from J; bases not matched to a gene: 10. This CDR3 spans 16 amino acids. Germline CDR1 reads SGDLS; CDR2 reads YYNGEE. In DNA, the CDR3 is TGTGCCAGCAGCTTCGGGCTAGCGGGGGGTCGGGAGACCCAGTACTTC. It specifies CASSFGLAGGRETQYF.

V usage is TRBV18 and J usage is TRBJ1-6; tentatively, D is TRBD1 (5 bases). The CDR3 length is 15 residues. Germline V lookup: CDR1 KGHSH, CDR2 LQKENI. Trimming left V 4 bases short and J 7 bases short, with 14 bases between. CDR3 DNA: TGTGCCAGCTCACGCCTGGGGGGAGGCAATTCACCCCTCCACTTT. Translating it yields CASSRLGGGNSPLHF.

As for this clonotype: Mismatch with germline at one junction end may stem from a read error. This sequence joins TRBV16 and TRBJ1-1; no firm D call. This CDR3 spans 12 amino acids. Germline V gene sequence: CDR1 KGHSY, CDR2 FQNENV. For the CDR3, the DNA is TGTGCCACCAGCCGAGTCTTCACTGAAGCTTTCTTT. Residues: CATSRVFTEAFF. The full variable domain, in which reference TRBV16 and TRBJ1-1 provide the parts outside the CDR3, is GEEVAQTPKHLVRGEGQKAKLYCAPIKGHSYVFWYQQVLKNEFKFLISFQNENVFDETGMPKERFSAKCLPNSPCSLEIQATKLEDSAVYFCATSRVFTEAFFGQGTRLTVV.

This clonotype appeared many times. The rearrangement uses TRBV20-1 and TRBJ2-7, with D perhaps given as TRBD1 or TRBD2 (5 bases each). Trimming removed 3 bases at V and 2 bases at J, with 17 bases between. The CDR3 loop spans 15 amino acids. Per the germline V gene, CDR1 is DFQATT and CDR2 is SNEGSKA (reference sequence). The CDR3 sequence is CSARKLRDETYEQYF. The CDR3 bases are TGCAGTGCTAGGAAACTCCGGGACGAGACCTACGAGCAGTACTTC.

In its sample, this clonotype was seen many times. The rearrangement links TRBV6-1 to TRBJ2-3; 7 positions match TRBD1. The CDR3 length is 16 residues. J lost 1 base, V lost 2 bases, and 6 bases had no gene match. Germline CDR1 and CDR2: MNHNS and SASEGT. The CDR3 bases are TGTGCCAGCAGTGAACCTCCCGGGACAGGCACAGATACGCAGTATTTT. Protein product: CASSEPPGTGTDTQYF.

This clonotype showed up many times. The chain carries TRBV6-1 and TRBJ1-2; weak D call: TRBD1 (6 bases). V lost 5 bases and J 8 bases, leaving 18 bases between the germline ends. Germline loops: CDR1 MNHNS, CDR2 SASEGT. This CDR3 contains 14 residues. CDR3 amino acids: CASSFQGGSWGYTF. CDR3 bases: TGTGCCAGCAGTTTCCAAGGGGGGTCTTGGGGCTACACCTTC.

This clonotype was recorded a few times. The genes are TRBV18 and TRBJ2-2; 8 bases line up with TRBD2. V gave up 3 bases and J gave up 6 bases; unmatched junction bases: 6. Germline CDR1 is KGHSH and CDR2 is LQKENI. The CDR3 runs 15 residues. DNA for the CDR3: TGTGCCAGCTCACCGGGACTAGATACCGCCGGGGAGCTGTTTTTT. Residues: CASSPGLDTAGELFF.

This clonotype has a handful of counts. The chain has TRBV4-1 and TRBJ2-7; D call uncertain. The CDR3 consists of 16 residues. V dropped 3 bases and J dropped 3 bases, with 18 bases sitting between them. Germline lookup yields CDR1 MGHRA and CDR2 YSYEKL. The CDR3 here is CASSQLLGFPGYEQYF. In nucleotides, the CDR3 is TGCGCCAGCAGCCAGCTACTGGGCTTTCCGGGCTACGAGCAGTACTTC.

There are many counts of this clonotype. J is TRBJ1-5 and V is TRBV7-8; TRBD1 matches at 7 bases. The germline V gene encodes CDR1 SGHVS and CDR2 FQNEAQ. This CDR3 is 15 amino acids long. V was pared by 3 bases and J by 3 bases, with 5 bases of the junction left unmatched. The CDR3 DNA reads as TGTGCCAGCAGCTTGAATACAGGGGCCAATCAGCCCCAGCATTTT. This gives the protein CASSLNTGANQPQHF.

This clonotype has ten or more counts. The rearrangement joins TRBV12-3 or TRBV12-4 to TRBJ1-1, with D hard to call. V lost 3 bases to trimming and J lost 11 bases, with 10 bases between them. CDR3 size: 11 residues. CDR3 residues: CASSFGRRAFF. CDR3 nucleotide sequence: TGTGCCAGCAGTTTTGGTCGGCGGGCTTTCTTT.

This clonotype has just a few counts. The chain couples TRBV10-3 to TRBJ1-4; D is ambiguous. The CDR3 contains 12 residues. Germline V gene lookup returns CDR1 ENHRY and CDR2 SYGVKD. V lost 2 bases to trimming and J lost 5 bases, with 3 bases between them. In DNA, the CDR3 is TGTGCCATCAGTGAGGGGAATGAAAAACTGTTTTTT. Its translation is CAISEGNEKLFF.

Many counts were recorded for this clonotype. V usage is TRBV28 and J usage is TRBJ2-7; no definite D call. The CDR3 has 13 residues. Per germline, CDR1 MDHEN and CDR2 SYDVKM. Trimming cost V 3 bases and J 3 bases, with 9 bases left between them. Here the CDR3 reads CASSFLSYYEQYF. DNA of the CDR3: TGTGCCAGCAGTTTCCTTTCATACTACGAGCAGTACTTC.

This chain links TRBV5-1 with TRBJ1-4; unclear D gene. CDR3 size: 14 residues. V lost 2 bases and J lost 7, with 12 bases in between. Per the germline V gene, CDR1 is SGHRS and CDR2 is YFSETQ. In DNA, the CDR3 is TGCGCCAGCAGCTTATCGGCAACGGGTGAAAAACTGTTTTTT. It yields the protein CASSLSATGEKLFF.

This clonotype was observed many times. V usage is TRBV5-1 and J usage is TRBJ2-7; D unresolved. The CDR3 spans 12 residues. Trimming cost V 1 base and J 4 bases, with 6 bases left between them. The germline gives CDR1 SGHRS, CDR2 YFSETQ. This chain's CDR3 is CASSLIGYEQYF. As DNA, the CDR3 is TGCGCCAGCAGCTTGATAGGGTACGAGCAGTACTTC.

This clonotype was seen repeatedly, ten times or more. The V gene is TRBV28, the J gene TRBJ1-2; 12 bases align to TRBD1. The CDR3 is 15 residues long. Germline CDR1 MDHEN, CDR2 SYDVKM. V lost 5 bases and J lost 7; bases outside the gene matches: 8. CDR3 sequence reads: CASSQTGQGALGYTF. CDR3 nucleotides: TGTGCCAGCAGTCAAACGGGACAGGGGGCGCTTGGCTACACCTTC.

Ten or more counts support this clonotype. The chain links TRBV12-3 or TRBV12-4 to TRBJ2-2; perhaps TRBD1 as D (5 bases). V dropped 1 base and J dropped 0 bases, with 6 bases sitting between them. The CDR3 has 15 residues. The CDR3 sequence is CASSLGGPNTGELFF. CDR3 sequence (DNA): TGTGCCAGCAGTTTAGGGGGCCCGAACACCGGGGAGCTGTTTTTT.

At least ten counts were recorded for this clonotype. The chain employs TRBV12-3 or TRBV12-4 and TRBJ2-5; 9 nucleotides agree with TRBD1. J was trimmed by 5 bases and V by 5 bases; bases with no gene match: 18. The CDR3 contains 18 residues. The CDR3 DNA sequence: TGTGCCAGCAGTCAACCACGATCCGACAGGGGGAGGAGGGAGACCCAGTACTTC. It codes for CASSQPRSDRGRRETQYF.

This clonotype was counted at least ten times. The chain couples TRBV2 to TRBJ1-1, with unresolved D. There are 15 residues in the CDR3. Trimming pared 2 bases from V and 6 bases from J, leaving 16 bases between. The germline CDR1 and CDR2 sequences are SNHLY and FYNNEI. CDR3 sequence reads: CASSEYWAVMAEAFF. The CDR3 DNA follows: TGTGCCAGCAGTGAATACTGGGCAGTAATGGCTGAAGCTTTCTTT.

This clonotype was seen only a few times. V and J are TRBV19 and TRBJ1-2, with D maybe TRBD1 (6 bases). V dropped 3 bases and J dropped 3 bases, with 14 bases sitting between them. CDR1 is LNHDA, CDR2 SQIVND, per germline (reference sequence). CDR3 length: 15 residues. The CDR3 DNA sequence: TGTGCCAGTAGTATTGAGCCCGGACAGTACTATGGCTACACCTTC. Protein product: CASSIEPGQYYGYTF.